Below are 7 T cell receptor beta chains sequenced from a single sample in a study of blood T cell repertoires in COVID-19. Sequencing was performed with immunoSEQ multiplex PCR; in TCRdb, only in-frame clones are kept and a portion is missing. This sample has a few hundred thousand clones, with more than 85% found just once. The sequenced sample consisted of peripheral blood. The receptors derive from a person between 18 and 35 years old with COVID-19, enrolled during active disease.

This chain uses TRBV3-1 (or the pseudogene TRBV3-2) with TRBJ2-1; 11 bases are shared with TRBD2. The V gene's germline CDR1 is LGHDT and CDR2 YNNKEL (reference sequence). The V segment lost 4 bases and the J segment 6 bases; nucleotides outside the gene matches: 11. The CDR3 covers 17 residues. The DNA of the CDR3 is TGTGCCAGCAGCCCCCGTGAGCTAGCGGGAGGCCGCAATGAGCAGTTCTTC. It is translated as CASSPRELAGGRNEQFF.

The rearrangement uses TRBV27 and TRBJ2-7, with D perhaps TRBD2 (6 bases). CDR1 and CDR2 from the germline V gene are MNHEY and SMNVEV (reference sequence). Trimming stripped 8 bases from V and 2 bases from J, with 13 bases between. This CDR3 comprises 13 residues. CDR3 sequence reads: CASRDFSTYEQYF. The CDR3 DNA sequence: TGTGCCAGCCGGGACTTCTCGACCTACGAGCAGTACTTC.

The chain employs TRBV13 and TRBJ1-1, with D possibly matching TRBD1 (5 bases). The V gene's germline CDR1 is PRHDT and CDR2 FYEKMQ (reference sequence). V dropped 5 bases and J dropped 5 bases, with 9 bases sitting between them. The CDR3 runs 12 residues. The CDR3 loop reads CASSQGRTEAFF. For the CDR3, the DNA is TGTGCCAGCAGCCAGGGTAGGACTGAAGCTTTCTTT.

This rearrangement joins TRBV11-3 to TRBJ2-1, with no clear D. V was cut by 1 base and J by 6 bases, with 10 bases left in between. The CDR3 has 14 amino acids. Germline CDR1 SGHNT, CDR2 YENEEA. Here the CDR3 reads CASSLGPASNEQFF. The DNA of the CDR3 is TGTGCCAGCAGCTTAGGACCAGCTAGCAATGAGCAGTTCTTC.

V is TRBV5-4 and J is TRBJ2-1, with 10 positions matching TRBD1. After removal of 0 bases from V and 4 bases from J, the junction contained 1 base not matched to a gene. The CDR3 covers 15 residues. The germline V gene encodes CDR1 SGHNT and CDR2 YYREEE (reference sequence). The CDR3 DNA follows: TGTGCCAGCAGCTTGGGGGACAGGGGTTACAATGAGCAGTTCTTC. Translating it yields CASSLGDRGYNEQFF.

The rearrangement links TRBV24-1 to TRBJ1-1; D might be TRBD1 (5 bases). Germline CDR1 KGHDR, CDR2 SFDVKD. V dropped 5 bases and J dropped 6 bases, with 9 bases sitting between them. This CDR3 region has 12 residues. CDR3 DNA sequence: TGTGCCACCAGTGGACAGCACTCTGAAGCTTTCTTT. This encodes CATSGQHSEAFF.

The chain has TRBV6-5 and TRBJ2-7; 14 positions match TRBD2. Trimming at V came to 2 bases and at J to 2 bases, leaving 2 bases not matched to a gene. The CDR3 is 16 residues long. Germline lookup yields CDR1 MNHEY and CDR2 SVGAGI. The CDR3 here is CASSYGGLAGAYEQYF. The DNA of the CDR3 is TGTGCCAGCAGTTACGGGGGACTAGCGGGAGCCTACGAGCAGTACTTC.